This record looks at one T cell receptor beta chain sequence and its context. Its antigen remains unidentified. These data originate in a study of response to subunit inactivated influenza vaccine. Study outcomes and limitations: The authors proposed limited new T cell recruitment per seasonal influenza vaccination.

CDR3 length: 12 amino acids. Deletions cut 0 bases from V and 7 bases from J, with 5 bases between. CDR1 is MNHEY and CDR2 is SVGEGT in the germline V gene. A single record per CDR3 protein comes from TCRdb applying MiXCR to the RT-PCR reads. Among around 520,000 distinct CDR3 sequences listed, approximately 12% were seen once. V is TRBV6-2 or TRBV6-3 and J is TRBJ2-3; D not certain. The sequence was obtained from a man aged 50-60 years who received an inactivated influenza vaccine. The material sequenced was PBMCs from blood, taken on the day of vaccination. This CDR3 reads CASSYSQNTQYF. The CDR3 coding sequence is TGTGCCAGCAGTTACTCGCAAAATACGCAGTATTTT.